Listed below are T cell receptor beta chains from one sample, sequenced in a study of cytomegalovirus exposure and HLA in healthy donors. The data were produced by immunoSEQ multiplex PCR, yet TCRdb's version contains in-frame clones alone and is incomplete. The sample yields about 130,000 clones, around 74% seen once. The specimen was PBMCs. The receptors shown here come from a woman aged 50 to 60 in good health and CMV-seropositive. CDR3s include the opening cysteine and the closing phenylalanine or tryptophan. Each record gives: D gene, J gene, V gene, clone size, CDR3 DNA, CDR3 protein. A D gene is named only where the DNA matches it firmly. Rows give clone size only sometimes, using once, few, many, or a class for an expanded clone.

d_gene: -
j_gene: TRBJ2-5
v_gene: TRBV6-6
abundance: -
CDR3nt: TGTGCCAGCAGGCTCCGGGGGAATCAAGAGACCCAGTACTTC
CDR3aa: CASRLRGNQETQYF

d_gene: TRBD2
j_gene: TRBJ2-2
v_gene: TRBV5-1
abundance: -
CDR3nt: TGCGCCAGCAGCACCGGACTAGCGGGGGGGAACACCGGGGAGCTGTTTTTT
CDR3aa: CASSTGLAGGNTGELFF

d_gene: -
j_gene: TRBJ2-2
v_gene: TRBV30
abundance: -
CDR3nt: TGTGCCGGCCACAGGGCCGGGGAGCTGTTTTTT
CDR3aa: CAGHRAGELFF

d_gene: TRBD1
j_gene: TRBJ1-2
v_gene: TRBV5-5
abundance: -
CDR3nt: TGTGCCAGCAGCTTGGACCCGGGACAGGGGGCTTATGGCTACACCTTC
CDR3aa: CASSLDPGQGAYGYTF

d_gene: TRBD1
j_gene: TRBJ1-2
v_gene: TRBV7-2
abundance: -
CDR3nt: TGTGCCAGCAGCTTAGCCTTGACAGGGGTCTATGGCTACACCTTC
CDR3aa: CASSLALTGVYGYTF

d_gene: -
j_gene: TRBJ1-2
v_gene: TRBV19
abundance: -
CDR3nt: TGTGCCAGCGCTCGCGCTGGCGCGGACTATGGCTACACCTTC
CDR3aa: CASARAGADYGYTF

d_gene: -
j_gene: TRBJ1-4
v_gene: TRBV30
abundance: -
CDR3nt: TGTGCCTGGAGTCCCCTCCAGGGTAGGGGCGAAAAACTGTTTTTT
CDR3aa: CAWSPLQGRGEKLFF

d_gene: -
j_gene: TRBJ1-6
v_gene: TRBV6-5
abundance: -
CDR3nt: TGTGCCAGCAAGGCAAGGGAGAGTTCACCCCTCCACTTT
CDR3aa: CASKARESSPLHF

d_gene: -
j_gene: TRBJ2-7
v_gene: TRBV6-5
abundance: -
CDR3nt: TGTGCCAGCAGTTACTCCAGGGGTATTGGCGAGCAGTACTTC
CDR3aa: CASSYSRGIGEQYF

d_gene: -
j_gene: TRBJ2-7
v_gene: TRBV6-1
abundance: -
CDR3nt: TGTGCCAGCGACAGGCCCTCCTACGAGCAGTACTTC
CDR3aa: CASDRPSYEQYF

d_gene: -
j_gene: TRBJ1-1
v_gene: TRBV29-1
abundance: -
CDR3nt: TGCAGCGTTGAAGGGGAGGGCCCCCTCTTGAACACTGAAGCTTTCTTT
CDR3aa: CSVEGEGPLLNTEAFF

d_gene: TRBD1
j_gene: TRBJ1-6
v_gene: TRBV5-1
abundance: -
CDR3nt: TGCGCCAGCAGCCGGGACAGGGGAGAGAATTCACCCCTCCACTTT
CDR3aa: CASSRDRGENSPLHF

d_gene: -
j_gene: TRBJ2-2
v_gene: TRBV16
abundance: -
CDR3nt: TGTGCCAGCAGCCAACGCTATCGGACCGGGGAGCTGTTTTTT
CDR3aa: CASSQRYRTGELFF

d_gene: TRBD1
j_gene: TRBJ2-3
v_gene: TRBV11-3
abundance: -
CDR3nt: TGTGCCAGCAGCCCATCGGGACAGGGGAACACAGATACGCAGTATTTT
CDR3aa: CASSPSGQGNTDTQYF

d_gene: -
j_gene: TRBJ2-7
v_gene: TRBV29-1
abundance: -
CDR3nt: TGCAGCGTTGGAAGCAGGGGCTACGAGCAGTACTTC
CDR3aa: CSVGSRGYEQYF

d_gene: -
j_gene: TRBJ2-7
v_gene: TRBV5-4
abundance: -
CDR3nt: TGTGCCAGCAGCTTCGGGAAGACCTACGAGCAGTACTTC
CDR3aa: CASSFGKTYEQYF

d_gene: -
j_gene: TRBJ1-5
v_gene: TRBV27
abundance: once
CDR3nt: TGTGCCAGCAGTCTAAACCCGACAGGCCCCCCCGGTCAGCCCCAGCATTTT
CDR3aa: CASSLNPTGPPGQPQHF

d_gene: -
j_gene: TRBJ1-6
v_gene: TRBV11-2
abundance: once
CDR3nt: TGTGCCAGCAGCTTAAGAACTCCATCACCCCTCCACTTT
CDR3aa: CASSLRTPSPLHF

d_gene: -
j_gene: TRBJ1-1
v_gene: TRBV7-2
abundance: few
CDR3nt: TGTGCCAGCAGGGAACTCAGTTCTCAGGACACTGAAGCTTTCTTT
CDR3aa: CASRELSSQDTEAFF

d_gene: -
j_gene: TRBJ2-2
v_gene: TRBV7-6
abundance: -
CDR3nt: TGTGCCAGCAGCCAAACTAGCGGCGTCCCTCAGGGGGAGGAGCTGTTTTTT
CDR3aa: CASSQTSGVPQGEELFF

d_gene: TRBD1
j_gene: TRBJ1-1
v_gene: TRBV4-1
abundance: -
CDR3nt: TGCGCCAGCAGCCAAATAACAGGGGAGGCTAGTGAAGCTTTCTTT
CDR3aa: CASSQITGEASEAFF

d_gene: -
j_gene: TRBJ1-3
v_gene: TRBV2
abundance: few
CDR3nt: TGTGCCAGCAGTGAAGGTCCAGGGTTAACTGGAAACACCATATATTTT
CDR3aa: CASSEGPGLTGNTIYF

d_gene: -
j_gene: TRBJ2-1
v_gene: TRBV21-1
abundance: -
CDR3nt: TGTGCCAGCAATGCACTAGCGGGGGGAACCTCCGCTTACAATGAGCAGTTCTTC
CDR3aa: CASNALAGGTSAYNEQFF

d_gene: TRBD2
j_gene: TRBJ2-3
v_gene: TRBV5-1
abundance: -
CDR3nt: TGCGCCAGCTCACGAGGCGGGGGGGCGGATACGCAGTATTTT
CDR3aa: CASSRGGGADTQYF

d_gene: TRBD2
j_gene: TRBJ2-1
v_gene: TRBV5-4
abundance: -
CDR3nt: TGTGCCAGCAGCTCTGGAACCGGGACTAGCGAGACCAATGAGCAGTTCTTC
CDR3aa: CASSSGTGTSETNEQFF

d_gene: TRBD1
j_gene: TRBJ2-5
v_gene: TRBV7-2
abundance: -
CDR3nt: TGTGCCAGCAGCTGGGGACAGACAGAGACCCAGTACTTC
CDR3aa: CASSWGQTETQYF

d_gene: TRBD2
j_gene: TRBJ2-7
v_gene: TRBV14
abundance: once
CDR3nt: TGTGCCAGCAGGACTAGCGGGGGGCTGAACGAGCAGTACTTC
CDR3aa: CASRTSGGLNEQYF

d_gene: -
j_gene: TRBJ2-7
v_gene: TRBV7-8
abundance: few
CDR3nt: TGTGCCAGCAGCTTAGCTATGAGGAGGGGCCATCTATACGAGCAGTACTTC
CDR3aa: CASSLAMRRGHLYEQYF

d_gene: TRBD2
j_gene: TRBJ2-1
v_gene: TRBV5-1
abundance: -
CDR3nt: TGCGCCAGCAGCTCCGGGGGGAAGGTAAATGAGCAGTTCTTC
CDR3aa: CASSSGGKVNEQFF

d_gene: -
j_gene: TRBJ2-2
v_gene: TRBV2
abundance: -
CDR3nt: TGTGCCAGCAGTGAAGCGCAGGGTCGGCAAACCGGGGAGCTGTTTTTT
CDR3aa: CASSEAQGRQTGELFF

d_gene: -
j_gene: TRBJ1-1
v_gene: TRBV5-1
abundance: -
CDR3nt: TGCGCCAGCAGCGAACAGGTGAACACTGAAGCTTTCTTT
CDR3aa: CASSEQVNTEAFF

d_gene: TRBD1
j_gene: TRBJ2-3
v_gene: TRBV7-2
abundance: once
CDR3nt: TGTGCCAGCAGCTCCGACAGGGCCGGAGATACGCAGTATTTT
CDR3aa: CASSSDRAGDTQYF

d_gene: -
j_gene: TRBJ1-1
v_gene: TRBV29-1
abundance: -
CDR3nt: TGCAGCGCTGGCCGCCGGGACATCGTTTCCGAAGCTTTCTTT
CDR3aa: CSAGRRDIVSEAFF

d_gene: TRBD1
j_gene: TRBJ2-1
v_gene: TRBV2
abundance: -
CDR3nt: TGTGCCAGCAGTGCCGGGACAGGGGGCGAGCAGTTCTTC
CDR3aa: CASSAGTGGEQFF

d_gene: TRBD1
j_gene: TRBJ1-2
v_gene: TRBV4-3
abundance: -
CDR3nt: TGCGCCAGCAGCCAACGGACAGGGTTGGGTGGCTACACCTTC
CDR3aa: CASSQRTGLGGYTF

d_gene: -
j_gene: TRBJ2-7
v_gene: TRBV27
abundance: once
CDR3nt: TGTGCCAGCAGTTTGGCGGACAGTTACGAGCAGTACTTC
CDR3aa: CASSLADSYEQYF

d_gene: TRBD2
j_gene: TRBJ2-3
v_gene: TRBV7-2
abundance: once
CDR3nt: TGTGCCAGCAGCGTAACTAGCGCCACAGATACGCAGTATTTT
CDR3aa: CASSVTSATDTQYF

d_gene: -
j_gene: TRBJ2-1
v_gene: TRBV7-2
abundance: -
CDR3nt: TGTGCCAGCAGCTTGGGTGTGCGGGATGAGCAGTTCTTC
CDR3aa: CASSLGVRDEQFF

d_gene: TRBD1
j_gene: TRBJ1-2
v_gene: TRBV2
abundance: -
CDR3nt: TGTGCCAGCGGTACAGGGGGAACCTATGGCTACACCTTC
CDR3aa: CASGTGGTYGYTF

d_gene: -
j_gene: TRBJ1-2
v_gene: TRBV5-1
abundance: -
CDR3nt: TGCGCCAGCAGCTTGGGTCAGGGGATTAATGGCTACACCTTC
CDR3aa: CASSLGQGINGYTF

d_gene: TRBD1
j_gene: TRBJ1-2
v_gene: TRBV9
abundance: few
CDR3nt: TGTGCCAGCAGCGTAGGGGACAGTACCGATGGCTACACCTTC
CDR3aa: CASSVGDSTDGYTF

d_gene: TRBD2
j_gene: TRBJ2-7
v_gene: TRBV4-2
abundance: -
CDR3nt: TGTGCCAGCAGCCAGACTAGCGGGACGCACTACGAGCAGTACTTC
CDR3aa: CASSQTSGTHYEQYF

d_gene: TRBD2
j_gene: TRBJ2-5
v_gene: TRBV7-2
abundance: -
CDR3nt: TGTGCCAGCAGCTCCGGACTAGCGGGGCAAGAGACCCAGTACTTC
CDR3aa: CASSSGLAGQETQYF

d_gene: TRBD1
j_gene: TRBJ2-7
v_gene: TRBV7-7
abundance: -
CDR3nt: TGTGCCAGCAGCCCCGGGACAGGGGGGGGCGAGCAGTACTTC
CDR3aa: CASSPGTGGGEQYF

d_gene: -
j_gene: TRBJ1-1
v_gene: TRBV28
abundance: -
CDR3nt: TGTGCCAGCGGGGCCCTGAACACTGAAGCTTTCTTT
CDR3aa: CASGALNTEAFF

d_gene: TRBD2
j_gene: TRBJ2-7
v_gene: TRBV5-4
abundance: -
CDR3nt: TGTGCCAGCAGGGCTAGCGGGGGGGATGTCTACGAGCAGTACTTC
CDR3aa: CASRASGGDVYEQYF

d_gene: TRBD1
j_gene: TRBJ2-1
v_gene: TRBV28
abundance: -
CDR3nt: TGTGCCAGCGGGGACAGGGGGCCCAACAATGAGCAGTTCTTC
CDR3aa: CASGDRGPNNEQFF

d_gene: -
j_gene: TRBJ1-1
v_gene: TRBV15
abundance: -
CDR3nt: TGTGCCACCAGCAGGGGGGGGACACCCCGGAACACTGAAGCTTTCTTT
CDR3aa: CATSRGGTPRNTEAFF

d_gene: TRBD1
j_gene: TRBJ1-2
v_gene: TRBV4-1
abundance: -
CDR3nt: TGCGCCAGCAGCCAAGATTACGGGACAGCAAACTATGGCTACACCTTC
CDR3aa: CASSQDYGTANYGYTF

d_gene: -
j_gene: TRBJ2-7
v_gene: TRBV5-1
abundance: -
CDR3nt: TGCGCCAGCAGCTTGGACTCCACTAGCTACGAGCAGTACTTC
CDR3aa: CASSLDSTSYEQYF

d_gene: TRBD1
j_gene: TRBJ2-5
v_gene: TRBV15
abundance: -
CDR3nt: TGTGCCACCAGCAGAGATGGCCAGGGGGTTGAGACCCAGTACTTC
CDR3aa: CATSRDGQGVETQYF

d_gene: TRBD1
j_gene: TRBJ1-1
v_gene: TRBV6-1
abundance: -
CDR3nt: TGTGCCAGCAGTGATTCGGACAGGGGGCTCTTCCTGGGCACTGAAGCTTTCTTT
CDR3aa: CASSDSDRGLFLGTEAFF

d_gene: -
j_gene: TRBJ2-3
v_gene: TRBV19
abundance: few
CDR3nt: TGTGCCAGTAGCGTCGACTTAGGGCGGGAAGATACGCAGTATTTT
CDR3aa: CASSVDLGREDTQYF

d_gene: -
j_gene: TRBJ2-5
v_gene: TRBV7-9
abundance: -
CDR3nt: TGTGCCAGCAGCCTACGACAGTGGGAAGAGACCCAGTACTTC
CDR3aa: CASSLRQWEETQYF

d_gene: TRBD2
j_gene: TRBJ2-7
v_gene: TRBV4-2
abundance: few
CDR3nt: TGTGCCAGCAGCCAAGATGACGCGGGGGGCACCTACGAGCAGTACTTC
CDR3aa: CASSQDDAGGTYEQYF

d_gene: TRBD2
j_gene: TRBJ2-2
v_gene: TRBV2
abundance: -
CDR3nt: TGTGCCAGCAGTGCTCTAGCGGGGAACACCGGGGAGCTGTTTTTT
CDR3aa: CASSALAGNTGELFF

d_gene: -
j_gene: TRBJ2-7
v_gene: TRBV5-4
abundance: once
CDR3nt: TGTGCCAGCAGCCGCGAGGGGGTAGCCTACGAGCAGTACTTC
CDR3aa: CASSREGVAYEQYF

d_gene: TRBD2
j_gene: TRBJ2-5
v_gene: TRBV7-2
abundance: -
CDR3nt: TGTGCCAGCAGCTTAGCGCGGCTAGCGGGGGTCGACCAAGAGACCCAGTACTTC
CDR3aa: CASSLARLAGVDQETQYF

d_gene: TRBD2
j_gene: TRBJ2-1
v_gene: TRBV9
abundance: -
CDR3nt: TGTGCCAGCAGCGTAGAGGCGGGGGGCACGCAGTTCTTC
CDR3aa: CASSVEAGGTQFF

d_gene: TRBD2
j_gene: TRBJ2-7
v_gene: TRBV19
abundance: -
CDR3nt: TGTGCCAGTAGTATTCGAAGCGGGATAGGCTACGAGCAGTACTTC
CDR3aa: CASSIRSGIGYEQYF